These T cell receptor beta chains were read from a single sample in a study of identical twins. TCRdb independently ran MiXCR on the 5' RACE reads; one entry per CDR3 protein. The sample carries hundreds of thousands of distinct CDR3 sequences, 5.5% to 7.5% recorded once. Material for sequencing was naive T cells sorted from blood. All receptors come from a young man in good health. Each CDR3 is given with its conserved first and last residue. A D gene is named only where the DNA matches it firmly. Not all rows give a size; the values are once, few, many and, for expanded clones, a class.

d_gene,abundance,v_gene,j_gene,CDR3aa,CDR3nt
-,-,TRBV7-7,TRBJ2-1,CASSLGVALGNEQFF,TGTGCCAGCAGCTTAGGGGTTGCGTTGGGGAATGAGCAGTTCTTC
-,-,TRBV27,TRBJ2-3,CASRFRDGGFVADTQYF,TGTGCCAGCAGGTTTAGGGATGGGGGTTTCGTCGCAGATACGCAGTATTTT
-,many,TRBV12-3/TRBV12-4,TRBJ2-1,CASNRPPYNEQFF,TGTGCCAGTAACAGGCCACCCTACAATGAGCAGTTCTTC
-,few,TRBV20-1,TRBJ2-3,CSARGIAADTQYF,TGCAGTGCTAGAGGGATAGCGGCAGATACGCAGTATTTT
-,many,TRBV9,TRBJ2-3,CASSEPEDTQYF,TGTGCCAGCAGCGAACCGGAGGATACGCAGTATTTT
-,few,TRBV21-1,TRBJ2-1,CASSKLAGDNNEQFF,TGTGCCAGCAGCAAACTAGCGGGGGATAACAATGAGCAGTTCTTC
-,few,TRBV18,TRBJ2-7,CASSPRTNSVGYEQYF,TGTGCCAGCTCACCCAGGACCAACAGCGTCGGGTACGAGCAGTACTTC
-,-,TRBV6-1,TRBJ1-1,CASIRGGTGTEAFF,TGTGCCAGCATTCGGGGGGGCACGGGCACTGAAGCTTTCTTT
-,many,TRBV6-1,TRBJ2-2,CASRTRVGAGELFF,TGTGCCAGCAGAACCCGGGTCGGGGCCGGGGAGCTGTTTTTT
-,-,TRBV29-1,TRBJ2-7,CSVPGNSYEQYF,TGCAGCGTTCCCGGGAATTCCTACGAGCAGTACTTC
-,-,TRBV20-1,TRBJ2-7,CSAGHPGLALDEQYF,TGCAGTGCTGGACATCCGGGACTCGCTCTCGACGAGCAGTACTTC
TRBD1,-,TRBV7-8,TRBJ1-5,CASSPGQGKNQPQHF,TGTGCCAGCAGCCCCGGACAGGGGAAGAATCAGCCCCAGCATTTT
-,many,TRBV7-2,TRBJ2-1,CASSLNPGGDEQFF,TGTGCCAGCAGCCTAAACCCGGGGGGCGATGAGCAGTTCTTC
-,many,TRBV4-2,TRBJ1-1,CASSQGDSNTEAFF,TGTGCCAGCAGCCAAGGCGACAGCAACACTGAAGCTTTCTTT
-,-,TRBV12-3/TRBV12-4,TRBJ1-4,CASSLQARVYEKLFF,TGTGCCAGCAGTTTACAGGCCAGGGTCTATGAAAAACTGTTTTTT
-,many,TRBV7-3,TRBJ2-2,CASSLTWGTGELFF,TGTGCCAGCAGCTTAACGTGGGGGACCGGGGAGCTGTTTTTT
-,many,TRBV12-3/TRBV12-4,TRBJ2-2,CASSYRGPGELFF,TGTGCCAGCAGTTATAGAGGGCCCGGGGAGCTGTTTTTT
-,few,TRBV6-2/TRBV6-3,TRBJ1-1,CASSLTGFSTEAFF,TGTGCCAGCAGCCTGACAGGCTTTAGCACTGAAGCTTTCTTT
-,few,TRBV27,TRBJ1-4,CASKEIQGKGGLFF,TGTGCCAGCAAAGAAATCCAGGGAAAGGGGGGACTGTTTTTT
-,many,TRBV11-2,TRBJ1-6,CASSREGPLHF,TGTGCCAGCAGCCGGGAGGGTCCCCTCCACTTT
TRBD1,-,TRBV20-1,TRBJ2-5,CSARGDRERQETQYF,TGCAGTGCTAGAGGGGACAGGGAGAGGCAAGAGACCCAGTACTTC
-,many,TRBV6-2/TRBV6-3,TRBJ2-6,CASSYRVGQPSISGANVLTF,TGTGCCAGCAGTTATAGAGTAGGACAGCCTAGCATCTCTGGGGCCAACGTCCTGACTTTC
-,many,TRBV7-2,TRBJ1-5,CASSSSAAENQPQHF,TGTGCCAGCAGCTCAAGTGCGGCAGAGAATCAGCCCCAGCATTTT
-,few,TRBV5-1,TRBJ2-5,CASSPSLDETQYF,TGCGCCAGCAGTCCCAGTCTGGACGAGACCCAGTACTTC
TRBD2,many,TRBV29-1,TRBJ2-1,CSVGSRLADNNEQFF,TGCAGCGTAGGTTCCAGACTAGCGGATAACAATGAGCAGTTCTTC
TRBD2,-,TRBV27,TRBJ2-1,CASSEQLAGGPDSYNEQFF,TGTGCCAGCTCCGAGCAACTAGCGGGAGGGCCCGACTCCTACAATGAGCAGTTCTTC
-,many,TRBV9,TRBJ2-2,CASSDENTGELFF,TGTGCCAGCAGCGACGAGAACACCGGGGAGCTGTTTTTT
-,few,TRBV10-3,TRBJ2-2,CAISESRGINTGELFF,TGTGCCATCAGTGAGTCGCGAGGGATAAACACCGGGGAGCTGTTTTTT
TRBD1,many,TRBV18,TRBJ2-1,CASSPPGQGVYNEQFF,TGTGCCAGCTCACCACCGGGACAGGGAGTTTACAATGAGCAGTTCTTC
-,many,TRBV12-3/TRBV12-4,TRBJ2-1,CASSLVATEQFF,TGTGCCAGCAGTTTAGTCGCCACTGAGCAGTTCTTC
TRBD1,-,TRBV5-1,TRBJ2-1,CASSRQGDHNEQFF,TGCGCCAGCAGCCGACAGGGAGATCACAATGAGCAGTTCTTC
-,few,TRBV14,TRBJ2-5,CASSHGGEETQYF,TGTGCCAGCAGCCACGGGGGAGAAGAGACCCAGTACTTC
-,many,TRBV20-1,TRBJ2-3,CSPSRRGDTQYF,TGCAGCCCATCCCGGCGTGGAGATACGCAGTATTTT
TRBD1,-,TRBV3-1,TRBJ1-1,CASSQVSPGDSLKMNTEAFF,TGTGCCAGCAGCCAAGTTTCCCCTGGGGACAGCTTAAAGATGAACACTGAAGCTTTCTTT
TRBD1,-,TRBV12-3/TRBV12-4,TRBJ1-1,CASSLAYRDRGSDTEAFF,TGTGCCAGCAGTTTAGCGTACCGGGACAGGGGCTCGGACACTGAAGCTTTCTTT
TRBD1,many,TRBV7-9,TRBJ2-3,CASRQIQGKSDTQYF,TGTGCCAGCAGGCAGATACAGGGGAAGTCTGATACGCAGTATTTT
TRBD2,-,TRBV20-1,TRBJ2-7,CSARDPVVAGVGQYF,TGCAGTGCTAGAGATCCGGTGGTAGCGGGAGTCGGGCAGTACTTC
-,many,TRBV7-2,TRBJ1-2,CASSLAGDSGYTF,TGTGCCAGCAGCTTAGCAGGGGACTCTGGCTACACCTTC
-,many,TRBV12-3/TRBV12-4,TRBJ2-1,CASSLRAATTYNEQFF,TGTGCCAGCAGTTTACGAGCGGCTACCACCTACAATGAGCAGTTCTTC
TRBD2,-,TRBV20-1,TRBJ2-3,CSARPWTSGRAGTDTQYF,TGCAGTGCTAGACCCTGGACTAGCGGGAGGGCGGGTACAGATACGCAGTATTTT
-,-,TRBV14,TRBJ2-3,CASSQDGVGYADTQYF,TGTGCCAGCAGCCAAGATGGCGTGGGTTACGCAGATACGCAGTATTTT
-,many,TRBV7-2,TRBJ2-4,CASSTYRNIQYF,TGTGCCAGCAGTACTTACCGGAACATTCAGTACTTC
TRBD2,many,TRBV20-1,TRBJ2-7,CSAKRELKYEQYF,TGCAGTGCAAAGCGGGAGCTAAAATACGAGCAGTACTTC
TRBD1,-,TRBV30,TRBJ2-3,CAWSVRTGGADTQYF,TGTGCCTGGAGTGTCCGGACAGGGGGCGCAGATACGCAGTATTTT
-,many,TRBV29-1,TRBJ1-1,CSVVLETEAFF,TGCAGCGTTGTTCTGGAGACTGAAGCTTTCTTT
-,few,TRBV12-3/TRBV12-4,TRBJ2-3,CASTRRARGGSSTDTQYF,TGTGCCAGCACCAGACGGGCCAGGGGCGGGAGTAGCACAGATACGCAGTATTTT
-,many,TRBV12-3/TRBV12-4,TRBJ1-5,CASSLAGDWSNQPQHF,TGTGCCAGCAGTTTAGCGGGCGACTGGAGCAATCAGCCCCAGCATTTT
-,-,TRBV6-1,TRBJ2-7,CASRGAGTDNYEQYF,TGTGCCAGCCGGGGGGCCGGGACAGACAATTACGAGCAGTACTTC